Following are 4 T cell receptor beta chains from one sample sequenced in a study of T cell changes during pregnancy in multiple sclerosis. Clones were sequenced by immunoSEQ multiplex PCR, and TCRdb holds only the in-frame ones, with some missing. The table lists roughly 69,000 clones, just over 90% of them singletons. The source material was peripheral blood, sampled in the second trimester of pregnancy. The receptor set was obtained from a female donor with multiple sclerosis, enrolled in a pregnancy study.

In DNA form, the CDR3 reads TGTGCCAGCAGCTTTCTTCCGCCAAAGGGACAGGGGAGGTCCTACGAGCAGTACTTC. It is translated as CASSFLPPKGQGRSYEQYF. The chain has TRBV7-9 and TRBJ2-7, with TRBD1 identical over 10 bases. The length of the CDR3 is 19 residues. The V gene end was trimmed by 3 bases and the J gene end by 1 base; junction bases not matched to a gene: 15. Per germline, CDR1 SEHNR and CDR2 FQNEAQ (reference sequence). Filled out from reference TRBV7-9 and TRBJ2-7, the complete variable domain reads DTGVSQNPRHKITKRGQNVTFRCDPISEHNRLYWYRQTLGQGPEFLTYFQNEAQLEKSRLLSDRFSAERPKGSFSTLEIQRTEQGDSAMYLCASSFLPPKGQGRSYEQYFGPGTRLTVT.

The chain carries TRBV29-1 and TRBJ1-2, with 7 bases matching TRBD1. Per the germline V gene, CDR1 is SQVTM and CDR2 is ANQGSEA. The length of the CDR3 is 13 residues. V lost 4 bases, J lost 3 bases, and 5 bases stayed unmatched. CDR3 sequence (DNA): TGCAGCGTTGCCCGAGGGGGCGACTATGGCTACACCTTC. Protein sequence: CSVARGGDYGYTF.

The chain is built from TRBV27 and TRBJ2-7, with 8 bases matching TRBD2. The CDR3 loop spans 14 amino acids. J lost 4 bases, V lost 5 bases, and 7 bases had no gene match. Germline loops: CDR1 MNHEY, CDR2 SMNVEV (reference sequence). CDR3 residues: CASSPLGGGYEQYF. CDR3 nucleotide sequence: TGTGCCAGCAGTCCCCTCGGGGGGGGATACGAGCAGTACTTC.

The rearrangement joins TRBV5-1 to TRBJ1-5, with 10 bases lining up with TRBD1. V was pared by 0 bases and J by 10 bases, with 4 bases of the junction left unmatched. There are 14 residues in the CDR3. From germline, CDR1 is SGHRS and CDR2 YFSETQ. As DNA, the CDR3 is TGCGCCAGCAGCTTGGCAGGACAGGGGGACCCCCAGCATTTT. This encodes CASSLAGQGDPQHF.